Sequencing of this T cell receptor (beta chain) was carried out in a study of T cell responses to AZD1222 COVID-19 vaccine. The study, taken as a whole, reports: Spike-specific TCR breadth and depth both grew after two AZD1222 doses. Only after the peak T cell response were repertoires sampled. There were mostly white British donors and more females than males, and clonal diversity was possibly underestimated. Only five or six AZD1222 recipients were seropositive at baseline.

CDR1 and CDR2 from the germline V gene are SGHNT and YYREEE (reference sequence). The V end lost 2 bases, the J end lost 4 bases, and 12 bases lay between the germline ends. The CDR3 runs 14 residues. Concerning this clone: Its antigen is as yet unknown.

TCRdb's table, derived via immunoSEQ multiplex PCR, lists solely in-frame clones and lacks some. The sample lists some 150,000 clones, over 75% occurring once. This receptor was taken from an adult in good health. This chain joins TRBV5-4 and TRBJ2-5; D could derive from TRBD1 or TRBD2 (6 bases each). The specimen comprised peripheral blood, sampled on day 0 of AZD1222 vaccination. Here the CDR3 reads CASSFLGGAETQYF. DNA of the CDR3: TGTGCCAGCAGCTTCTTGGGGGGCGCAGAGACCCAGTACTTC.